This T cell receptor (beta chain) was observed in a study of graft-versus-host responses after intestinal transplantation. Germline trimming cut 7 bases from V and 6 bases from J; bases unmatched to any gene: 9. The CDR3 covers 14 residues. CDR1 and CDR2 (germline): SNHLY, FYNNEI. Broader study findings: Maximum circulating GvH clone levels tracked with early post-transplant HvG decreases.

As to this clone: Its antigen is unknown.

Some clones are missing from TCRdb's copy, which holds only in-frame ones; the method was immunoSEQ multiplex PCR. The sample includes 15,000 or so clones, 90% to 95% seen only once; the top ten take 0.6% to 0.85%. The source material was PBMCs, sampled 9 days after transplant. The J gene is TRBJ2-3, the V gene TRBV2; 8 nucleotides align to TRBD1. This TCR was sampled from a human patient who received an intestinal transplant, so some T cells may come from the graft donor. The CDR3 DNA sequence: TGTGCCAGCAAGGGATCAGGGGGCGCGGATACGCAGTATTTT. Amino acids: CASKGSGGADTQYF.